These 23 T cell receptor beta chains were all obtained from the same sample, sequenced in a study of blood T cells in healthy people across ages. Together with a sample-barcoded 5' primer, a J-beta primer mix was included in a second PCR lasting about 6 to 11 cycles. In TCRdb, the 5' RACE reads were re-called with MiXCR into one record per CDR3 protein. The data show roughly 730,000 distinct CDR3 sequences, roughly three fifths seen once. The specimen sequenced was blood. These receptors all stem from a man aged 35-49 years in good health.

The chain uses TRBV6-6 and TRBJ2-1; 10 bases are shared with TRBD2. The CDR3 has 16 amino acids. V lost 5 bases, J lost 9 bases, and 13 bases stayed unmatched. From germline, CDR1 is MNHNY and CDR2 SVGAGI (reference sequence). The CDR3 bases are TGTGCCAGCAGTCCCCCGTCGGTAGCGGGAGGACGTGAGCAGTTCTTC. Residues: CASSPPSVAGGREQFF.

The V gene is TRBV20-1, the J gene TRBJ2-7; D possibly corresponds to TRBD2 (6 bases). The CDR3 has 16 residues. V lost 6 bases, J lost 0 bases, and 21 bases lay in between. Germline V CDR1 and CDR2: DFQATT, SNEGSKA (reference sequence). The CDR3 loop is CSAGGYGREVSYEQYF. Here the CDR3 DNA reads TGCAGTGCCGGAGGGTATGGCAGGGAGGTCTCCTACGAGCAGTACTTC.

The chain links TRBV19 to TRBJ2-7; D gene uncertain. The germline V gene encodes CDR1 LNHDA and CDR2 SQIVND (reference sequence). The germline V and J ends were trimmed by 4 bases and 5 bases, with 18 bases remaining between them. The CDR3 loop spans 15 amino acids. This CDR3 reads CASSTVSRMVDEQYF. The CDR3 DNA reads as TGTGCCAGTAGTACGGTTTCCCGGATGGTCGACGAGCAGTACTTC.

V and J are TRBV6-5 and TRBJ1-5; TRBD1 is a possible D gene (5 bases). V shed 6 bases and J shed 3 bases, with 12 bases lying between them. The CDR3 is 14 amino acids. Per the germline V gene, CDR1 is MNHEY and CDR2 is SVGAGI. CDR3 region: CASRIAGNNQPQHF. CDR3 in DNA: TGTGCCAGCAGAATCGCAGGGAACAATCAGCCCCAGCATTTT.

The V and J genes are TRBV28 and TRBJ2-4; TRBD2 matches 8 bases. From germline, CDR1 is MDHEN and CDR2 SYDVKM. V shed 6 bases and J 13 bases; nucleotides not matched to a gene: 11. The CDR3 contains 13 residues. This CDR3 is CASRRGGRREQYF. The DNA of the CDR3 is TGTGCCAGCAGGCGCGGGGGGCGCCGGGAGCAGTACTTC.

The V and J genes are TRBV3-1 and TRBJ1-5; 7 nucleotides agree with TRBD1. Trimming took 3 bases from V and 5 from J; bases not matched to a gene: 4. The CDR3 sequence is 14 residues long. Germline V CDR1 and CDR2: LGHDT, YNNKEL (reference sequence). The CDR3 DNA reads TGTGCCAGCAGCCACGGTACAGGGGATCAGCCCCAGCATTTT. This gives the protein CASSHGTGDQPQHF. Full variable domain (outside the CDR3, taken from reference TRBV3-1 and TRBJ1-5): DTAVSQTPKYLVTQMGNDKSIKCEQNLGHDTMYWYKQDSKKFLKIMFSYNNKELIINETVPNRFSPKSPDKAHLNLHINSLELGDSAVYFCASSHGTGDQPQHFGDGTRLSIL.

This clonotype was seen a few times. The J gene is TRBJ2-1, the V gene TRBV15, with TRBD2 identical over 9 bases. The CDR3 has 21 amino acids. Germline V CDR1 and CDR2: LNHNV, YYDKDF (reference sequence). Losses at the gene ends were 2 bases for V and 0 bases for J; bases not matched to a gene: 17. The chain's CDR3 is CATSRPRSSGGSLSSYNEQFF. For the CDR3, the DNA is TGTGCCACCAGCAGACCCCGTTCAAGCGGGGGGTCTCTGAGCTCCTACAATGAGCAGTTCTTC.

This clonotype has only a few counts. The V and J genes are TRBV5-1 and TRBJ1-5; weak D call: TRBD1 (5 bases). The CDR3 consists of 14 residues. Germline V lookup: CDR1 SGHRS, CDR2 YFSETQ. V was pared by 0 bases and J by 7 bases, with 11 bases between. The CDR3 is CASSLAGGGQPQHF. CDR3 nucleotide sequence: TGCGCCAGCAGCTTGGCCGGGGGGGGGCAGCCCCAGCATTTT.

The table lists this clonotype with a few counts. This chain connects TRBV6-2 or TRBV6-3 to TRBJ2-7, with no clear D. Germline loops: CDR1 MNHEY, CDR2 SVGEGT. Trimming pared 8 bases from V and 5 bases from J, leaving 16 bases between. The CDR3 has 13 amino acids. CDR3 residues: CASCNNPTHEQYF. CDR3 bases: TGTGCCAGCTGCAACAACCCAACCCACGAGCAGTACTTC.

The CDR3 loop is CASSQDSPPLTGELFF. The DNA of the CDR3 is TGTGCCAGCAGCCAAGATTCCCCCCCTTTGACCGGGGAGCTGTTTTTT. The chain employs TRBV4-2 and TRBJ2-2; no reliable D call. V lost 0 bases and J lost 5, with 13 bases in between. Germline V gene data show CDR1 as LGHNA and CDR2 as YNFKEQ. The CDR3 covers 16 residues.

The rearrangement links TRBV29-1 to TRBJ2-6; tentatively, D is TRBD2 (5 bases). Germline values: CDR1 SQVTM, CDR2 ANQGSEA. V dropped 5 bases and J dropped 0 bases, with 14 bases sitting between them. CDR3 length: 16 amino acids. The CDR3 is CSVFRDVNSGANVLTF. In DNA, the CDR3 is TGCAGCGTTTTCCGGGATGTTAACTCTGGGGCCAACGTCCTGACTTTC. The full variable domain, completed using reference TRBV29-1 and TRBJ2-6, is SAVISQKPSRDICQRGTSLTIQCQVDSQVTMMFWYRQQPGQSLTLIATANQGSEATYESGFVIDKFPISRPNLTFSTLTVSNMSPEDSSIYLCSVFRDVNSGANVLTFGAGSRLTVL.

The chain has TRBV3-1 and TRBJ2-7; no clear D. Germline V lookup: CDR1 LGHDT, CDR2 YNNKEL (reference sequence). CDR3 length equals 14 residues. V gave up 4 bases and J gave up 2 bases, with 12 bases separating them. CDR3 loop: CASSPTSPPYEQYF. DNA of the CDR3: TGTGCCAGCAGCCCGACGTCCCCACCCTACGAGCAGTACTTC.

The rearrangement links TRBV12-5 to TRBJ2-5; TRBD2 aligns across 9 bases. The CDR3 totals 21 residues. In germline, CDR1 is LGHNT, CDR2 FRNRAP. After removal of 0 bases from V and 11 bases from J, the junction contained 28 bases not matched to a gene. CDR3 region: CASGLVRVGVSGSVSYNEQYF. The CDR3 DNA reads TGTGCTAGTGGTTTGGTGCGGGTCGGGGTTAGCGGGAGCGTATCCTACAATGAGCAGTACTTC.

This sequence joins TRBV12-3 or TRBV12-4 and TRBJ2-1, with D possibly being TRBD2 (7 bases). Between the trimmed V and J ends, which lost 6 bases and 10 bases, there was a span of 16 bases. The CDR3 extends over 13 amino acids. CDR3 sequence reads: CASRGGSRGEQFF. The CDR3, as DNA: TGTGCCAGCAGGGGCGGGAGTAGGGGGGAGCAGTTCTTC.

The V call is TRBV7-6, the J call TRBJ2-3; TRBD2 matches 10 bases. The CDR3 runs 15 residues. V trimming: 5 bases; J trimming: 4 bases; junction bases outside the gene matches: 6. Looked up from germline, CDR1 is SGHVS and CDR2 is FNYEAQ. CDR3 loop: CASSDAGTSADTQYF. The CDR3 nucleotides are TGTGCCAGCAGCGATGCCGGGACTAGCGCAGATACGCAGTATTTT.

This chain uses TRBV12-3 or TRBV12-4 with TRBJ1-1, with D unresolved. V was shortened by 2 bases and J by 3 bases, with 19 bases between the two germline ends. CDR3 size: 17 residues. CDR3 coding DNA: TGTGCCAGCAGTTTATCCGGCCCCATCATGATAGACACTGAAGCTTTCTTT. This codes for CASSLSGPIMIDTEAFF.

The chain is built from TRBV20-1 and TRBJ1-4; D unclear. The CDR3 spans 11 residues. Trimming left V 7 bases short and J 0 bases short, with 3 bases between. CDR1 DFQATT and CDR2 SNEGSKA come from the germline V gene (reference sequence). CDR3 sequence: CSVPTNEKLFF. DNA of the CDR3: TGCAGTGTCCCAACTAATGAAAAACTGTTTTTT.

V usage is TRBV21-1 and J usage is TRBJ2-5; TRBD1 is the table's D call, not checked against the DNA. The J call may not be correct, given that the DNA end is closer to TRBJ2-7. TRBV21-1 is classified as a pseudogene. The CDR3 covers 18 residues. CDR3 sequence (DNA): TGTGCCAGCAGCAATGACGGCAGTACGACAGGGACATCCTACGAGCAGTACTTC. It is translated as CASSNDGSTTGTSYEQYF.

The V gene is TRBV15, the J gene TRBJ2-4, with TRBD1 matching 7 bases. The CDR3 extends over 14 amino acids. Trimming removed 5 bases from V and 7 bases from J; junction bases left unmatched: 8. CDR1 and CDR2 (germline): LNHNV, YYDKDF (reference sequence). The CDR3 DNA is TGTGCCACCAGCTCCAGGGACAGTCGGAACATTCAGTACTTC. Protein product: CATSSRDSRNIQYF.

This clonotype was counted only a few times. The chain joins TRBV6-1 to TRBJ2-7; 10 nucleotides match TRBD1. The CDR3 length is 15 residues. Trimming removed 8 bases from V and 3 bases from J; junction bases left unmatched: 10. The germline CDR1 and CDR2 sequences are MNHNS and SASEGT. As DNA, the CDR3 is TGTGCCAGCGGTCGAGGACAGGGGGTTGTCTACGAGCAGTACTTC. This gives the protein CASGRGQGVVYEQYF.

The chain carries TRBV20-1 and TRBJ1-5; D remains ambiguous. The CDR3 is made up of 14 amino acids. V lost 3 bases and J lost 0, with 9 bases in between. Germline V CDR1 and CDR2: DFQATT, SNEGSKA (reference sequence). The DNA for the CDR3 is TGCAGTGCTAGTTCCGGCCTTAGCAATCAGCCCCAGCATTTT. Translating gives CSASSGLSNQPQHF.

The V call is TRBV7-2, the J call TRBJ2-5, with 7 nucleotides matching TRBD2. The CDR3 consists of 14 residues. Per germline, CDR1 SGHTA and CDR2 FQGNSA. The junction had 7 bases not matched to a gene; V was cut back by 0 bases and J by 9 bases. CDR3 region: CASSLATSPVSQYF. DNA for the CDR3: TGTGCCAGCAGCTTAGCGACTAGCCCCGTTTCCCAGTACTTC.

The V gene is TRBV20-1, the J gene TRBJ2-5; TRBD2 agrees at 13 bases. J lost 5 bases, V lost 5 bases, and 5 bases had no gene match. Germline V CDR1 and CDR2: DFQATT, SNEGSKA (reference sequence). This CDR3 contains 14 residues. The CDR3 loop reads CSAEPGLAGETQYF. CDR3 DNA: TGCAGTGCTGAACCGGGACTAGCGGGGGAGACCCAGTACTTC.